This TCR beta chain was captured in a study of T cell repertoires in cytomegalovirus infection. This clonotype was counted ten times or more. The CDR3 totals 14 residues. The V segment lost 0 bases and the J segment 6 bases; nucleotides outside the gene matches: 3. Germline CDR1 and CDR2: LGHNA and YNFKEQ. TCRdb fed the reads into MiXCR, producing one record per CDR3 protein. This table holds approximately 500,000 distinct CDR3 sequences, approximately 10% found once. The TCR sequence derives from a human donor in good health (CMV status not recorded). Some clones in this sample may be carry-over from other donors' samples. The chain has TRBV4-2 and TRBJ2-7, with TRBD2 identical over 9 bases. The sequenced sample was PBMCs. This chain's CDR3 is CASSQDLSGSEQYF. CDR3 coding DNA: TGTGCCAGCAGCCAAGACCTTAGCGGGAGCGAGCAGTACTTC.